This T cell receptor beta chain comes out of a study of vaccination effects on CD4 cells after COVID-19. Study-level points and caveats: Convalescent patients were few in the study, and early post-infection timepoints were absent.

Assay used: immunoSEQ multiplex PCR; TCRdb lists only in-frame clones, some missing. The data show some 15,000 clones, more than 65% seen once. A word on this clone: The antigen is not known.

The ViraFEST assay expanded antigen-specific CD4+ T cells with viral peptide pools before sequencing. When ten to eleven days of culture had elapsed, CD4+ T cells were isolated. Having tested negative for nucleocapsid antibodies, the vaccine recipients showed no prior SARS-CoV-2 infection. After fewer than 2.5 million PBMC were placed in each well, they were cultured with around 10 IU/ml IL-2 and approximately 9.4 ug/ml peptides. Cultures had half their medium replaced with IL-2 medium on days 3 and 7. Looked up from germline, CDR1 is GTSNPN and CDR2 is SVGIG (reference sequence). The CDR3 covers 14 residues. V shed 5 bases and J 2 bases; nucleotides not matched to a gene: 3.

J is TRBJ2-5 and V is TRBV30; 12 bases agree with TRBD2. This receptor was identified in a human donor who received a COVID-19 vaccine. The sample in question was CD4+ T cells from PBMCs cultured with HCoV-229E spike peptides, obtained before COVID-19 vaccination. The CDR3 DNA reads TGTGCCTGGGCTAGCGGGGGGGATCAAGAGACCCAGTACTTC. Amino acids: CAWASGGDQETQYF.